These 29 T cell receptor beta chains share one sample of origin, sequenced in a study of OX40 agonist ivuxolimab in advanced cancers. Library prep was done by the immunoSEQ multiplex PCR assay. As stored in TCRdb, this immuneACCESS dataset retains in-frame rearrangements with V and J assigned. A fraction of the clones does not appear; measured against another copy, unresolved V genes explain less than half of the discrepancy, and the remainder lacks a known reason. This sample comprises 35,000 to 40,000 clones, over 80% of them detected only once. Of the sample, under 35% falls within the top ten clones. The source was CD4+ or CD8+ T cells sorted from blood, collected in a trial of the OX40 agonist ivuxolimab. Receptors originate from an adult with an advanced solid tumor such as melanoma, head and neck, liver or kidney cancer.

This clone was observed a single time. The rearrangement links TRBV6-5 to TRBJ2-7, with D perhaps TRBD1 (5 bases). The CDR3 totals 12 residues. Trimming left V 6 bases short and J 3 bases short, with 9 bases between. Looked up from germline, CDR1 is MNHEY and CDR2 is SVGAGI. The CDR3 sequence: CASRGVNYEQYF. As DNA, the CDR3 is TGTGCCAGCAGAGGGGTTAACTACGAGCAGTACTTC.

This chain uses TRBV5-1 with TRBJ2-6; 7 bases match TRBD1. The germline CDR1 and CDR2 sequences are SGHRS and YFSETQ. This CDR3 is built from 16 residues. Trimming at V came to 4 bases and at J to 2 bases, leaving 6 bases not matched to a gene. CDR3 protein: CASSPGTVTGANVLTF. CDR3 sequence (DNA): TGCGCCAGCAGCCCCGGGACAGTGACTGGGGCCAACGTCCTGACTTTC.

This chain joins TRBV4-1 and TRBJ2-2; either TRBD1 or TRBD2 may fit D (5 bases each). The CDR3 is made up of 16 amino acids. Germline CDR1 MGHRA, CDR2 YSYEKL. V was shortened by 1 base and J by 1 base, with 10 bases between the two germline ends. CDR3: CASSQVAGRNTGELFF. CDR3 sequence (DNA): TGCGCCAGCAGCCAAGTAGCAGGGAGGAACACCGGGGAGCTGTTTTTT.

The chain is built from TRBV7-6 and TRBJ2-3, with TRBD1 identical over 9 bases. J gave up 5 bases and V 5 bases, and 14 bases lay outside the gene matches. The germline V gene has CDR1 SGHVS and CDR2 FNYEAQ. This CDR3 has 17 amino acids. This chain's CDR3 is CASSLEGTGRARDTQYF. The CDR3 region has the DNA TGTGCCAGCAGCCTCGAAGGGACAGGGAGGGCAAGAGATACGCAGTATTTT.

The V gene is TRBV19, the J gene TRBJ1-1; the D is unclear. The CDR3 extends over 15 amino acids. The V and J ends lost 5 bases and 0 bases respectively, with 13 bases between them. Germline CDR1 is LNHDA and CDR2 is SQIVND (reference sequence). CDR3 sequence: CASSYRKGVNTEAFF. The CDR3 nucleotides are TGTGCCAGTAGTTATCGCAAGGGTGTGAACACTGAAGCTTTCTTT.

CDR3 sequence: CASRTYRPPAEKLFF. CDR3 bases: TGTGCCAGCAGAACTTACAGGCCACCGGCTGAAAAACTGTTTTTT. The rearrangement uses TRBV28 and TRBJ1-4; maybe TRBD1 (5 bases). Deletions cut 6 bases from V and 7 bases from J, with 18 bases between. CDR3 length: 15 residues. Per germline, CDR1 MDHEN and CDR2 SYDVKM. The full variable domain, its missing parts supplied by reference TRBV28 and TRBJ1-4, is DVKVTQSSRYLVKRTGEKVFLECVQDMDHENMFWYRQDPGLGLRLIYFSYDVKMKEKGDIPEGYSVSREKKERFSLILESASTNQTSMYLCASRTYRPPAEKLFFGSGTQLSVL.

V and J are TRBV4-2 and TRBJ2-2; tentatively, D is TRBD2 (6 bases). This CDR3 region has 16 residues. Germline V gene sequence: CDR1 LGHNA, CDR2 YNFKEQ. The germline V and J ends were trimmed by 2 bases and 4 bases, with 14 bases remaining between them. The CDR3 DNA sequence: TGTGCCAGCAGCCAACCGGTGGGGGGACGCACCGGGGAGCTGTTTTTT. As protein: CASSQPVGGRTGELFF.

This clone has only one observation. CDR3 loop: CASSLDGQVNQPQHF. CDR3 nucleotide sequence: TGTGCCAGCAGCTTAGATGGACAGGTAAATCAGCCCCAGCATTTT. The chain links TRBV7-3 to TRBJ1-5; 7 nucleotides match TRBD1. CDR3 length: 15 residues. J was trimmed by 4 bases and V by 2 bases; bases with no gene match: 5. Germline values: CDR1 SGHTA, CDR2 FQGTGA.

The V and J genes are TRBV2 and TRBJ2-1, with D possibly matching TRBD2 (5 bases). The CDR3 runs to 14 residues. Germline loops: CDR1 SNHLY, CDR2 FYNNEI. Trimming took off 2 bases at V and 2 bases at J, with 7 bases between the two ends. The CDR3 bases are TGTGCCAGCAGTGAAATAGCGCCCTACAATGAGCAGTTCTTC. The encoded protein is CASSEIAPYNEQFF.

V is TRBV21-1 and J is TRBJ2-7. TRBV21-1 is a documented pseudogene. The CDR3 is 13 residues long. The CDR3 reads CASSLPGQREQYF. For the CDR3, the DNA is TGTGCCAGCAGCCTCCCCGGGCAGCGCGAGCAGTACTTC.

The chain couples TRBV5-1 to TRBJ1-5; no definite D call. CDR3 length equals 13 residues. Looked up from germline, CDR1 is SGHRS and CDR2 is YFSETQ. V was clipped by 3 bases and J by 3 bases, with 7 bases between them. The CDR3 DNA reads as TGCGCCAGCAGCTCCGGGCCCAATCAGCCCCAGCATTTT. Its protein product is CASSSGPNQPQHF.

In DNA form, the CDR3 reads TGTGCCAGCAGCTTGGATTATAGGAGGGCTGCTAATGAAAAACTGTTTTTT. It is translated as CASSLDYRRAANEKLFF. This rearrangement joins TRBV5-8 to TRBJ1-4; D remains ambiguous. The length of the CDR3 is 17 residues. V was clipped by 0 bases and J by 3 bases, with 15 bases between them. The germline V gene has CDR1 SGHTS and CDR2 YDEGEE.

This clone was recorded once. J is TRBJ2-3 and V is TRBV11-3; perhaps D is TRBD1 or TRBD2 (5 bases each). V was trimmed by 5 bases and J by 8 bases, leaving 11 bases between them. Germline values: CDR1 SGHNT, CDR2 YENEEA. This CDR3 has 12 residues. The CDR3 loop is CASSQLRGTQYF. The CDR3 bases are TGTGCCAGCAGCCAGCTGAGGGGTACGCAGTATTTT. Variable domain in full (rest from reference TRBV11-3 and TRBJ2-3): EAGVVQSPRYKIIEKKQPVAFWCNPISGHNTLYWYLQNLGQGPELLIRYENEEAVDDSQLPKDRFSAERLKGVDSTLKIQPAELGDSAVYLCASSQLRGTQYFGPGTRLTVL.

The chain combines TRBV21-1 with TRBJ2-4; the DNA was not compared with TRBD1, the D call given in the table. TRBV21-1 constitutes a pseudogene. The CDR3 extends over 17 amino acids. CDR3 amino acids: CASSSKGQAVAKNIQYF. Here the CDR3 DNA reads TGTGCCAGCAGCAGTAAGGGACAGGCAGTAGCCAAAAACATTCAGTACTTC.

This clone was seen a few times. This chain links TRBV18 with TRBJ1-5; 9 positions match TRBD1. The CDR3 is made up of 14 amino acids. Unmatched junction bases numbered 4, after V lost 3 bases and J lost 7 bases. CDR1 and CDR2 from the germline V gene are KGHSH and LQKENI. The CDR3 DNA reads TGTGCCAGCTCACCGGACAGGGGCGGGCAGCCCCAGCATTTT. Translation: CASSPDRGGQPQHF.

In nucleotides, the CDR3 is TGCGCCAGCATCCAACGGGGGACACAAGAGACCCAGTACTTC. Its translation is CASIQRGTQETQYF. The chain combines TRBV10-1 with TRBJ2-5; either TRBD1 or TRBD2 may fit D (6 bases each). The V end lost 7 bases, the J end lost 2 bases, and 14 bases lay between the germline ends. Germline CDR1 WNHNN, CDR2 SYGVQD (reference sequence). This CDR3 region has 14 residues.

This CDR3 reads CASSLWLGTDSNQPQHF. The DNA for the CDR3 is TGTGCCAGCAGCTTGTGGCTAGGGACAGATAGCAATCAGCCCCAGCATTTT. V is TRBV5-6 and J is TRBJ1-5; 7 bases align to TRBD1. Per the germline V gene, CDR1 is SGHDT and CDR2 is YYEEEE. V shed 1 base, J shed 0 bases, and the junction held 7 bases outside the gene matches. CDR3 length: 17 amino acids.

The chain couples TRBV7-3 to TRBJ2-1, with 14 nucleotides matching TRBD2. The V gene's germline CDR1 is SGHTA and CDR2 FQGTGA. The CDR3 is made up of 15 amino acids. The V segment lost 5 bases and the J segment 9 bases; nucleotides outside the gene matches: 6. The CDR3 nucleotides read TGTGCCAGCAGCCTGACTAGCGGGGGGGCTAGTGAGCAGTTCTTC. Protein: CASSLTSGGASEQFF.

The chain links TRBV5-6 to TRBJ2-3; 7 bases are a match to TRBD2. There are 16 residues in the CDR3. The V gene's germline CDR1 is SGHDT and CDR2 YYEEEE. The ends lost 5 bases at V and 1 base at J; junction bases unmatched: 10. CDR3 sequence (DNA): TGTGCCAGCAGAAGCCGTCAGCGGGGTGGCACAGATACGCAGTATTTT. Its protein is CASRSRQRGGTDTQYF.

This rearrangement joins TRBV2 to TRBJ1-2; TRBD1 matches 12 bases. With V trimmed by 6 bases and J by 4 bases, 9 bases remained unmatched. In germline, CDR1 is SNHLY, CDR2 FYNNEI. The CDR3 spans 16 residues. DNA for the CDR3: TGTGCCAGCAGCGCCGGGACAGGGGGCCTGGCCTATGGCTACACCTTC. Translated, it gives CASSAGTGGLAYGYTF.

This clone was seen a few times. The chain's CDR3 is CASSTYRGPSQPQHF. As DNA, the CDR3 is TGTGCCAGCAGTACCTACAGGGGGCCCAGTCAGCCCCAGCATTTT. V and J are TRBV28 and TRBJ1-5, with 9 bases lining up with TRBD1. The CDR3 is made up of 15 amino acids. CDR1 is MDHEN and CDR2 is SYDVKM in the germline V gene. V was pared by 5 bases and J by 6 bases, with 8 bases of the junction left unmatched.

This sequence joins TRBV5-1 and TRBJ2-7; 10 bases are a match to TRBD1. The trim removed 4 bases at V and 4 bases at J, leaving 8 bases unmatched. Germline V gene sequence: CDR1 SGHRS, CDR2 YFSETQ. This CDR3 is 15 amino acids long. The CDR3 DNA follows: TGCGCCAGCAGCCTCACTGGGACAGGGGTGTACGAGCAGTACTTC. Amino acids: CASSLTGTGVYEQYF.

The chain couples TRBV18 to TRBJ2-1; D call uncertain. Germline V gives CDR1 KGHSH, CDR2 LQKENI. With 3 bases removed from V and 9 bases from J, the gap between germline ends came to 9 bases. This CDR3 region has 12 residues. CDR3 bases: TGTGCCAGCTCACCGAGTGGGGTTGAGCAGTTCTTC. As protein: CASSPSGVEQFF.

The chain combines TRBV5-6 with TRBJ1-3; 7 nucleotides align to TRBD1. The junction had 4 bases not matched to a gene; V was cut back by 5 bases and J by 2 bases. CDR3 length equals 14 residues. CDR1 is SGHDT, CDR2 YYEEEE, per germline. The CDR3 region is CASRSQGPGNTIYF. The CDR3 bases are TGTGCCAGCAGATCACAGGGGCCTGGAAACACCATATATTTT.

The genes are TRBV27 and TRBJ2-4, with 9 bases lining up with TRBD1. J lost 2 bases, V lost 6 bases, and 8 bases had no gene match. The CDR3 length is 16 residues. CDR1 and CDR2 from the germline V gene are MNHEY and SMNVEV (reference sequence). CDR3 protein: CASSRMGQGTKNIQYF. The CDR3 bases are TGTGCCAGCAGCCGAATGGGACAGGGAACCAAAAACATTCAGTACTTC.

The chain is built from TRBV6-5 and TRBJ2-5; 9 nucleotides match TRBD2. Trimming cost V 2 bases and J 5 bases; bases outside gene matches: 6. From germline, CDR1 is MNHEY and CDR2 SVGAGI. The CDR3 length is 15 residues. The CDR3 is CASSYGSGRRETQYF. The CDR3 nucleotides are TGTGCCAGCAGTTACGGCAGCGGGAGGAGGGAGACCCAGTACTTC.

This chain links TRBV7-2 with TRBJ2-7; D ambiguous. The CDR3 is 14 residues long. Germline lookup yields CDR1 SGHTA and CDR2 FQGNSA. Trimming left V 5 bases short and J 2 bases short, with 13 bases between. The CDR3 DNA is TGTGCCAGCAGCCCAGCCGGCGGTCCCTACGAGCAGTACTTC. Protein product: CASSPAGGPYEQYF.

The chain recombines TRBV11-2 with TRBJ1-1; D remains ambiguous. Trimming pared 1 base from V and 6 bases from J, leaving 9 bases between. The CDR3 consists of 13 residues. The V gene's germline CDR1 is SGHAT and CDR2 FQNNGV. CDR3 DNA sequence: TGTGCCAGCAGCTTAGTTTCTGGCGCTGAAGCTTTCTTT. Protein: CASSLVSGAEAFF.

This rearrangement joins TRBV5-1 to TRBJ1-1, with D hard to call. V was clipped by 0 bases and J by 1 base, with 4 bases between them. The CDR3 consists of 13 residues. CDR1 and CDR2 from the germline V gene are SGHRS and YFSETQ. CDR3 in amino acids: CASSLAGNTEAFF. DNA of the CDR3: TGCGCCAGCAGCTTGGCAGGGAACACTGAAGCTTTCTTT.